This T cell receptor beta chain was documented in a study of identical twins. Germline-derived CDR1 and CDR2 are LGHDT and YNNKEL (reference sequence). CDR3 length: 12 amino acids. Trimming cost V 1 base and J 15 bases, with 13 bases left between them. This clonotype was detected many times. Its cognate antigen is unknown. Healthy Caucasians provided all donations. Study observations and caveats: In zero-insertion analyses, partial confounding could arise from invariant MAIT and iNKT cells.

Each CDR3 protein gets one entry after TCRdb re-called the 5' RACE reads with MiXCR. The repertoire includes 240,000 or so distinct CDR3 sequences, approximately 10% of them detected once, and about a tenth sits in the top ten. V and J are TRBV3-1 and TRBJ2-1, with no clear D. The sequenced material came from memory T cells sorted from blood. The TCR was taken from a man in his forties or fifties in good health. Written as DNA, the CDR3 is TGTGCCAGCAGCCAAGGAAGAAGGCCCGTGTTCTTC. Amino acids: CASSQGRRPVFF.